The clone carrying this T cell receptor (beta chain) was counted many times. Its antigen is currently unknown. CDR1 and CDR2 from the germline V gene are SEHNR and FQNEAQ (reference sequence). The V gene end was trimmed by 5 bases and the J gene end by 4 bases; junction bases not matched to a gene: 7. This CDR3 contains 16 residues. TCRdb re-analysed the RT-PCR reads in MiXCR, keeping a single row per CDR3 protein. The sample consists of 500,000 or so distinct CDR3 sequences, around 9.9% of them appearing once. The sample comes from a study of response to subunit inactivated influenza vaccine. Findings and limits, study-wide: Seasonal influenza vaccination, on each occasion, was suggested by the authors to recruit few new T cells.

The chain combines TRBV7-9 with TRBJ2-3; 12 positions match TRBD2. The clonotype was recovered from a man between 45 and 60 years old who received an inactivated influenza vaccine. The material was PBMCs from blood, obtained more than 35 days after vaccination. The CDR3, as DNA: TGTGCCAGCAGCCTTGGGACTAGCGGGTTCTCAGATACGCAGTATTTT. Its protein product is CASSLGTSGFSDTQYF.